What follows are 25 T cell receptor beta chains derived from one specimen sequenced in a study of cytomegalovirus exposure and HLA in healthy donors. PCR employed 60 Vbeta and 13 Jbeta primers. Sequencing used immunoSEQ multiplex PCR; TCRdb keeps in-frame clones, though not all of them. Of tens of thousands of clones listed, 40% to 60% are singletons. The sample consisted of PBMCs. These receptors were taken from a human donor in good health.

Points on this clone: This CDR3 is also generated by other DNA sequences in the sample. In DNA form, the CDR3 reads TGCGCCAGCAGCCTTCCACTTCCGAACCAAGAGACCCAGTACTTC. This encodes CASSLPLPNQETQYF. The rearrangement joins TRBV5-1 to TRBJ2-5; D uncertain. Trimming cost V 4 bases and J 0 bases, with 13 bases left between them. The CDR3 contains 15 residues. In germline, CDR1 is SGHRS, CDR2 YFSETQ.

This clone has only a few counts. In DNA, the CDR3 is TGTGCCAGCAGGATCACTAGCACAGATACGCAGTATTTT. This gives the protein CASRITSTDTQYF. V is TRBV6-5 and J is TRBJ2-3; D is uncertain. Deletions cut 6 bases from V and 0 bases from J, with 7 bases between. The CDR3 length is 13 residues. Per the germline V gene, CDR1 is MNHEY and CDR2 is SVGAGI.

This clone was counted between two and nine times. The junction and the germline gene differ at one end; a read error may be behind it. This chain joins TRBV7-6 and TRBJ2-2; the D gene is possibly TRBD2 (5 bases). CDR1 and CDR2 (germline): SGHVS, FNYEAQ. This CDR3 region has 14 residues. The CDR3 reads CASSSRRDTGELFF. Here the CDR3 DNA reads TGTGCTAGCAGCTCAAGGCGGGACACCGGGGAGCTGTTTTTT.

This chain connects TRBV27 to TRBJ2-5; tentative D call: TRBD2 (6 bases). The germline V gene encodes CDR1 MNHEY and CDR2 SMNVEV (reference sequence). CDR3 length: 15 amino acids. V was clipped by 5 bases and J by 4 bases, with 17 bases between them. CDR3 DNA sequence: TGTGCCAGCAGTCCTAGGCCCGGGAGTATAGAGACCCAGTACTTC. Translating gives CASSPRPGSIETQYF.

CDR3 DNA sequence: TGTGCCAGCAGCACGTCCGGGGAACTGTTTTTT. This codes for CASSTSGELFF. This chain links TRBV9 with TRBJ1-4; no firm D call. The germline V gene encodes CDR1 SGDLS and CDR2 YYNGEE. Deletions cut 4 bases from V and 12 bases from J, with 10 bases between. The CDR3 sequence is 11 residues long.

This chain uses TRBV9 with TRBJ1-2, with a possible D match to TRBD1 (6 bases). This CDR3 has 14 amino acids. CDR1 and CDR2 from the germline V gene are SGDLS and YYNGEE. V was clipped by 7 bases and J by 8 bases, with 21 bases between them. CDR3 bases: TGTGCCAGCGGCCCCGGACAGAGACCTCGGGGCTACACCTTC. The encoded protein is CASGPGQRPRGYTF.

This sequence joins TRBV6-6 and TRBJ1-2; TRBD1 matches at 7 bases. The CDR3 spans 12 residues. The germline V gene has CDR1 MNHNY and CDR2 SVGAGI (reference sequence). With V trimmed by 6 bases and J by 8 bases, 6 bases remained unmatched. CDR3 coding DNA: TGTGCCAGCAGGACAGGGAAAGGCGGCTACACCTTC. This gives the protein CASRTGKGGYTF.

The gene calls are TRBV7-9 and TRBJ1-1; TRBD1 agrees at 7 bases. Per germline, CDR1 SEHNR and CDR2 FQNEAQ (reference sequence). The CDR3 runs to 15 residues. J gave up 5 bases and V 3 bases, and 9 bases lay outside the gene matches. The CDR3 DNA follows: TGTGCCAGCAGCTTTCCGACAGGGTGGAGGACTGAAGCTTTCTTT. It yields the protein CASSFPTGWRTEAFF.

This clone was observed a handful of times. V and J are TRBV19 and TRBJ1-2; possibly TRBD1 for D (6 bases). The CDR3 length is 14 residues. CDR1 and CDR2 from the germline V gene are LNHDA and SQIVND (reference sequence). Trimming shortened V by 1 base and J by 8 bases, and 14 bases separated the two germline ends. CDR3 in amino acids: CASSIAQGGNGYTF. The CDR3 nucleotides read TGTGCCAGTAGTATAGCACAGGGTGGGAACGGCTACACCTTC.

The table lists this clone with a few counts. The chain employs TRBV10-2 and TRBJ2-5; maybe TRBD2 (5 bases). V was shortened by 6 bases and J by 2 bases, with 13 bases between the two germline ends. Germline V gives CDR1 WSHSY, CDR2 SAAADI. This CDR3 is built from 14 residues. In DNA form, the CDR3 reads TGCGCCAGCAGCGGGTCGCCGGGGCAAGAGACCCAGTACTTC. Protein product: CASSGSPGQETQYF.

This clone was seen a handful of times. The CDR3 DNA is TGTGCCAGCAGCGTAACCAGGGGTTACGAGCAGTACTTC. Translated: CASSVTRGYEQYF. V and J are TRBV7-2 and TRBJ2-7; possible D gene TRBD1, 6 bases. V was clipped by 5 bases and J by 4 bases, with 12 bases between them. CDR1 SGHTA and CDR2 FQGNSA come from the germline V gene. The CDR3 loop spans 13 amino acids. Looking up the rest from reference TRBV7-2 and TRBJ2-7 gives the full variable domain: GAGVSQSPSNKVTEKGKDVELRCDPISGHTALYWYRQSLGQGLEFLIYFQGNSAPDKSGLPSDRFSAERTGGSVSTLTIQRTQQEDSAVYLCASSVTRGYEQYFGPGTRLTVT.

The CDR3 loop is CASSFDLLNEQYF. The CDR3, as DNA: TGTGCCAGCAGCTTTGATCTATTAAACGAGCAGTACTTC. The chain links TRBV7-9 to TRBJ2-7; D is ambiguous. Per germline, CDR1 SEHNR and CDR2 FQNEAQ (reference sequence). Trimming took 3 bases from V and 5 from J, leaving 11 bases between them. The CDR3 has 13 amino acids.

This clone was seen only a few times. The germline gene is not matched at one end of the junction; a read error may be the cause. This chain joins TRBV6-1 and TRBJ1-5; 7 positions match TRBD1. The CDR3 has 16 amino acids. Germline V lookup: CDR1 MNHNS, CDR2 SASEGT. The CDR3 loop reads CAISATGQTLNQPQHF. The CDR3 bases are TGTGCCATCAGTGCAACGGGACAGACCCTCAATCAGCCCCAGCATTTT.

This chain connects TRBV28 to TRBJ1-6; 7 bases match TRBD1. This CDR3 has 17 amino acids. The J segment lost 10 bases and the V segment lost 7 bases, leaving 19 bases of the junction unmatched. The V gene's germline CDR1 is MDHEN and CDR2 SYDVKM. CDR3 sequence reads: CASTPGGAGGEGSPLHF. CDR3 DNA sequence: TGTGCCAGCACCCCGGGGGGGGCAGGGGGAGAGGGGTCACCCCTCCACTTT.

The V gene is TRBV5-4, the J gene TRBJ2-7; perhaps TRBD2 as D (7 bases). V lost 4 bases and J lost 0, with 11 bases in between. Germline V gives CDR1 SGHNT, CDR2 YYREEE (reference sequence). The CDR3 loop spans 14 amino acids. The CDR3 reads CASSPAGASYEQYF. CDR3 DNA sequence: TGTGCCAGCAGCCCCGCGGGGGCCTCCTACGAGCAGTACTTC.

The chain carries TRBV19 and TRBJ1-2, with TRBD1 identical over 9 bases. There are 15 residues in the CDR3. V lost 4 bases to trimming and J lost 7 bases; unmatched junction nucleotides: 10. Germline V CDR1 and CDR2: LNHDA, SQIVND (reference sequence). DNA of the CDR3: TGTGCCAGTAGTACGACCCGGGACAGGGAAACTGGCTACACCTTC. Amino acid sequence: CASSTTRDRETGYTF.

This chain connects TRBV19 to TRBJ2-1, with TRBD2 as a possible D gene (6 bases). V was pared by 0 bases and J by 6 bases, with 9 bases between. The CDR3 has 14 residues. Germline assignment: CDR1 LNHDA and CDR2 SQIVND (reference sequence). CDR3 sequence reads: CASSIDSEGNEQFF. The CDR3 nucleotides read TGTGCCAGTAGTATAGACTCGGAGGGCAATGAGCAGTTCTTC.

The CDR3 region has the DNA TGTGCCAGCCCGACTAGCGGGGGGAATAGGGGCACAGATACGCAGTATTTT. Protein product: CASPTSGGNRGTDTQYF. This chain joins TRBV7-2 and TRBJ2-3; 13 nucleotides line up with TRBD2. The V and J ends lost 8 bases and 1 base, in that order; junction bases with no gene match: 9. The CDR3 spans 17 residues. CDR1 and CDR2 (germline): SGHTA, FQGNSA. The variable domain in full, completed from reference TRBV7-2 and TRBJ2-3, reads GAGVSQSPSNKVTEKGKDVELRCDPISGHTALYWYRQSLGQGLEFLIYFQGNSAPDKSGLPSDRFSAERTGGSVSTLTIQRTQQEDSAVYLCASPTSGGNRGTDTQYFGPGTRLTVL.

This clone turned up a few times. The chain is built from TRBV19 and TRBJ1-4; 9 positions match TRBD1. In germline, CDR1 is LNHDA, CDR2 SQIVND (reference sequence). V dropped 7 bases and J dropped 7; count of bases not matched to a gene: 10. This CDR3 has 15 residues. CDR3 coding DNA: TGTGCCAGTACCCGGGACAGGGCTGGGGGTGAAAAACTGTTTTTT. It codes for CASTRDRAGGEKLFF.

The chain links TRBV7-9 to TRBJ2-1; TRBD1 matches 9 bases. The CDR3 runs 17 residues. Germline values: CDR1 SEHNR, CDR2 FQNEAQ (reference sequence). V trimming: 1 base; J trimming: 8 bases; junction bases outside the gene matches: 12. The CDR3 DNA reads as TGTGCCAGCAGCTTAGGGATTGTCCGGGACAGGGAACATGAGCAGTTCTTC. Its protein is CASSLGIVRDREHEQFF.

This clone was detected a few times. The chain uses TRBV9 and TRBJ2-7; a possible D gene is TRBD2 (6 bases). The CDR3 extends over 14 amino acids. With 3 bases removed from V and 7 bases from J, the gap between germline ends came to 17 bases. Germline V gene sequence: CDR1 SGDLS, CDR2 YYNGEE. The CDR3 nucleotides read TGTGCCAGCAGCGACAGGATAAATGGGGGGGAGCAGTACTTC. Translated: CASSDRINGGEQYF. Looking up the rest from reference TRBV9 and TRBJ2-7 gives the full variable domain: DSGVTQTPKHLITATGQRVTLRCSPRSGDLSVYWYQQSLDQGLQFLIQYYNGEERAKGNILERFSAQQFPDLHSELNLSSLELGDSALYFCASSDRINGGEQYFGPGTRLTVT.

This clone was seen a few times. Other DNA sequences in the same sample also yield this CDR3. The V gene is TRBV2, the J gene TRBJ1-2; a weak D match, TRBD1 (6 bases). The germline V gene has CDR1 SNHLY and CDR2 FYNNEI. V shed 3 bases and J shed 3 bases, with 11 bases lying between them. This CDR3 has 14 residues. CDR3 coding DNA: TGTGCCAGCAGTGAGCAGGGGCGCGACTATGGCTACACCTTC. It specifies CASSEQGRDYGYTF.

The sample holds a few counts of this clone. The J gene is TRBJ1-4, the V gene TRBV6-6, with D possibly being TRBD1 (6 bases). V gave up 6 bases and J gave up 8 bases, with 22 bases separating them. There are 16 residues in the CDR3. Germline CDR1 reads MNHNY; CDR2 reads SVGAGI (reference sequence). The CDR3 loop reads CASSPSLTGRGEKLFF. CDR3 bases: TGTGCCAGCAGCCCGAGCCTTACAGGGCGAGGAGAAAAACTGTTTTTT.

Here the CDR3 reads CASSLTSGSYEQYF. CDR3 coding DNA: TGTGCCAGCAGCTTAACTAGCGGGAGTTACGAGCAGTACTTC. The chain links TRBV7-2 to TRBJ2-7; 11 bases match TRBD2. This CDR3 contains 14 residues. V shed 2 bases, J shed 4 bases, and the junction held 1 base outside the gene matches. Germline V gene data show CDR1 as SGHTA and CDR2 as FQGNSA.

The gene calls are TRBV28 and TRBJ1-6; TRBD1 agrees at 9 bases. Germline V gives CDR1 MDHEN, CDR2 SYDVKM. V trimming: 5 bases; J trimming: 9 bases; junction bases outside the gene matches: 8. This CDR3 is 15 amino acids long. CDR3 DNA sequence: TGTGCCAGCAGTCACCGGGACAGGGAAATTTCACCCCTCCACTTT. It translates to CASSHRDREISPLHF.